Following are 25 T cell receptor beta chains from one sample sequenced in a study of shared clonotypes between healthy human individuals. Generated by immunoSEQ multiplex PCR, the TCRdb table keeps only in-frame clones and is missing some. The sample shows approximately 2.1 million clones, 90% to 95% of them seen only once. The sequencing input was naive CD4+ T cells from PBMCs. Subset reported: CD45RA+ positively selected. The source is a man in his late teens or twenties in good health. Some clones in this sample may be carry-over from other donors' samples.

The chain is built from TRBV5-1 and TRBJ2-7; 9 nucleotides align to TRBD1. There are 16 residues in the CDR3. V was pared by 2 bases and J by 6 bases, with 12 bases of the junction left unmatched. The germline CDR1 and CDR2 sequences are SGHRS and YFSETQ. The DNA of the CDR3 is TGCGCCAGCAGCTTTAACAGGGGGCGCATACTGGGCGAGCAGTACTTC. It is translated as CASSFNRGRILGEQYF. Full variable domain (remainder filled in from reference TRBV5-1 and TRBJ2-7): KAGVTQTPRYLIKTRGQQVTLSCSPISGHRSVSWYQQTPGQGLQFLFEYFSETQRNKGNFPGRFSGRQFSNSRSEMNVSTLELGDSALYLCASSFNRGRILGEQYFGPGTRLTVT.

The chain combines TRBV10-3 with TRBJ2-7; 9 nucleotides line up with TRBD1. Germline V gives CDR1 ENHRY, CDR2 SYGVKD. This CDR3 contains 12 residues. V lost 5 bases, J lost 7 bases, and 3 bases stayed unmatched. The CDR3 spells CAISTGGVEQYF. CDR3 nucleotide sequence: TGTGCCATCAGTACAGGGGGCGTTGAGCAGTACTTC.

The CDR3 sequence is CASSPGTGFWDTGELFF. The CDR3, as DNA: TGCGCCAGCAGTCCCGGGACAGGGTTTTGGGACACCGGGGAGCTGTTTTTT. This rearrangement joins TRBV10-2 to TRBJ2-2, with 9 bases lining up with TRBD1. The CDR3 runs to 17 residues. V lost 5 bases and J lost 3; bases outside the gene matches: 10. Germline loops: CDR1 WSHSY, CDR2 SAAADI.

V and J are TRBV10-3 and TRBJ1-3; no clear D gene. The germline gives CDR1 ENHRY, CDR2 SYGVKD. This CDR3 is 13 amino acids long. V was cut by 2 bases and J by 3 bases, with 5 bases left in between. The CDR3 sequence is CAISETSGNTIYF. CDR3 sequence (DNA): TGTGCCATCAGTGAGACCAGTGGAAACACCATATATTTT.

The J gene is TRBJ2-7, the V gene TRBV7-9, with D unclear. There are 16 residues in the CDR3. V lost 5 bases to trimming and J lost 2 bases, with 19 bases between them. In germline, CDR1 is SEHNR, CDR2 FQNEAQ (reference sequence). This CDR3 reads CASSPPPTDGTYEQYF. The DNA for the CDR3 is TGTGCCAGCAGCCCACCCCCCACGGACGGAACCTACGAGCAGTACTTC.

This sequence joins TRBV5-1 and TRBJ2-3; a weak D match, TRBD1 (8 bases). The CDR3 loop spans 16 amino acids. Germline CDR1 and CDR2: SGHRS and YFSETQ. V was clipped by 4 bases and J by 4 bases, with 19 bases between them. CDR3 region: CASSGWTGREADTQYF. The CDR3 DNA reads TGCGCCAGCAGCGGGTGGACAGGGAGGGAGGCAGATACGCAGTATTTT.

This chain links TRBV9 with TRBJ2-2; 10 bases agree with TRBD2. Germline V gives CDR1 SGDLS, CDR2 YYNGEE. V was pared by 6 bases and J by 0 bases, with 8 bases of the junction left unmatched. The CDR3 is 17 residues long. CDR3: CASTRGTSGANTGELFF. The DNA for the CDR3 is TGTGCCAGCACCCGAGGAACTAGCGGGGCGAACACCGGGGAGCTGTTTTTT.

This clone showed up just once. The gene calls are TRBV28 and TRBJ2-3; a weak D match, TRBD2 (6 bases). V lost 4 bases and J lost 4, with 15 bases in between. The CDR3 extends over 15 amino acids. Germline CDR1 reads MDHEN; CDR2 reads SYDVKM. The CDR3 protein is CASSSPRGMADTQYF. CDR3 bases: TGTGCCAGCAGTTCCCCCCGCGGGATGGCAGATACGCAGTATTTT.

V usage is TRBV7-2 and J usage is TRBJ2-2; D gene unclear. Germline V gene sequence: CDR1 SGHTA, CDR2 FQGNSA. This CDR3 has 13 amino acids. V dropped 0 bases and J dropped 8 bases, with 7 bases sitting between them. The CDR3 loop reads CASSLAGLGELFF. CDR3 nucleotides: TGTGCCAGCAGCTTAGCAGGGTTGGGGGAGCTGTTTTTT.

In its sample, this clone was seen once. This rearrangement joins TRBV7-6 to TRBJ2-2, with unresolved D. Germline CDR1 reads SGHVS; CDR2 reads FNYEAQ. Trimming removed 5 bases from V and 8 bases from J, with 12 bases in between. This CDR3 is built from 13 residues. CDR3 amino acids: CASSPTRRGELFF. The CDR3 DNA is TGTGCCAGCAGCCCCACCCGCAGAGGGGAGCTGTTTTTT.

The genes are TRBV19 and TRBJ2-7; D not resolved. The V and J ends lost 10 bases and 12 bases respectively, with 19 bases between them. The CDR3 has 11 residues. Germline V gene sequence: CDR1 LNHDA, CDR2 SQIVND (reference sequence). This chain's CDR3 is CATRWGAVAYF. The CDR3 DNA follows: TGTGCCACCCGGTGGGGTGCGGTGGCGTACTTC.

CDR3: CASSQPRRTVEGQETQYF. The CDR3 bases are TGTGCCAGCAGCCAACCGAGACGGACGGTGGAGGGGCAAGAGACCCAGTACTTC. The rearrangement links TRBV14 to TRBJ2-5; tentative D call: TRBD2 (6 bases). Trimming pared 2 bases from V and 2 bases from J, leaving 21 bases between. The CDR3 runs to 18 residues. In germline, CDR1 is SGHDN, CDR2 FVKESK. Supplemented by reference TRBV14 and TRBJ2-5, the full variable domain reads EAGVTQFPSHSVIEKGQTVTLRCDPISGHDNLYWYRRVMGKEIKFLLHFVKESKQDESGMPNNRFLAERTGGTYSTLKVQPAELEDSGVYFCASSQPRRTVEGQETQYFGPGTRLLVL.

The rearrangement links TRBV6-1 to TRBJ2-5; possibly TRBD1 for D (5 bases). Germline V CDR1 and CDR2: MNHNS, SASEGT. V shed 2 bases and J shed 5 bases, with 15 bases lying between them. The CDR3 consists of 15 residues. CDR3 residues: CASSERARVQETQYF. CDR3 DNA: TGTGCCAGCAGTGAAAGGGCCAGGGTCCAGGAGACCCAGTACTTC.

The chain combines TRBV7-9 with TRBJ1-3; perhaps TRBD1 as D (6 bases). CDR1 and CDR2 (germline): SEHNR, FQNEAQ (reference sequence). Deletions cut 5 bases from V and 2 bases from J, with 16 bases between. The length of the CDR3 is 16 residues. The CDR3 protein is CASSHYWTETGNTIYF. CDR3 in DNA: TGTGCCAGCAGCCATTACTGGACAGAGACTGGAAACACCATATATTTT. The variable domain in full, with the rest retrieved from reference TRBV7-9 and TRBJ1-3, is DTGVSQNPRHKITKRGQNVTFRCDPISEHNRLYWYRQTLGQGPEFLTYFQNEAQLEKSRLLSDRFSAERPKGSFSTLEIQRTEQGDSAMYLCASSHYWTETGNTIYFGEGSWLTVV.

The V and J genes are TRBV6-1 and TRBJ1-1, with 8 positions matching TRBD1. This CDR3 is built from 15 residues. With 4 bases clipped from V and 1 base from J, the junction kept 5 bases outside the gene matches. Germline lookup yields CDR1 MNHNS and CDR2 SASEGT. The CDR3 DNA follows: TGTGCCAGCAGTGGACAGGGGTATCCGAACACTGAAGCTTTCTTT. It specifies CASSGQGYPNTEAFF.

This clone came up once. This chain connects TRBV5-4 to TRBJ1-4; D is possibly TRBD1 (5 bases). Germline V gene data show CDR1 as SGHNT and CDR2 as YYREEE (reference sequence). V lost 4 bases and J lost 5, with 15 bases in between. This CDR3 has 15 residues. The CDR3 nucleotides read TGTGCCAGCAGCGCGGGGACCCGTTTAAATGAAAAACTGTTTTTT. This translates into CASSAGTRLNEKLFF. Together with reference TRBV5-4 and TRBJ1-4, the CDR3 gives the full variable domain: ETGVTQSPTHLIKTRGQQVTLRCSSQSGHNTVSWYQQALGQGPQFIFQYYREEENGRGNFPPRFSGLQFPNYSSELNVNALELDDSALYLCASSAGTRLNEKLFFGSGTQLSVL.

This clone has only a few counts. The rearrangement uses TRBV6-4 and TRBJ1-2; D is unclear. Trimming shortened V by 2 bases and J by 4 bases, and 8 bases separated the two germline ends. CDR1 and CDR2 (germline): MRHNA, SNTAGT. The CDR3 loop spans 13 amino acids. The CDR3 DNA follows: TGTGCCAGCAGTGACGGGCGTGGCTATGGCTACACCTTC. Its translation is CASSDGRGYGYTF.

As to this clone: This sample also contains other DNA sequences that code for the same CDR3. This chain joins TRBV7-2 and TRBJ1-3; no firm D call. Germline V gene lookup returns CDR1 SGHTA and CDR2 FQGNSA. The length of the CDR3 is 13 residues. Deletions cut 6 bases from V and 0 bases from J, with 6 bases between. Here the CDR3 DNA reads TGTGCCAGCAGTCCGGGCTCTGGAAACACCATATATTTT. This codes for CASSPGSGNTIYF.

The rearrangement uses TRBV11-3 and TRBJ2-1; 7 bases match TRBD2. This CDR3 comprises 13 residues. The V gene end was trimmed by 5 bases and the J gene end by 8 bases; junction bases not matched to a gene: 6. Germline CDR1 and CDR2: SGHNT and YENEEA. DNA of the CDR3: TGTGCCAGCAGCCCTCCGGGGGGACATGAGCAGTTCTTC. The encoded protein is CASSPPGGHEQFF.

Comments on this clone: Other DNA sequences in this specimen translate into the identical CDR3. The chain couples TRBV5-1 to TRBJ2-3, with D hard to call. This CDR3 spans 14 amino acids. Deletions cut 0 bases from V and 2 bases from J, with 7 bases between. The germline V gene has CDR1 SGHRS and CDR2 YFSETQ. The CDR3 DNA reads TGCGCCAGCAGCTTGGATCGGACCACAGATACGCAGTATTTT. Translated, it gives CASSLDRTTDTQYF.

The V call is TRBV2, the J call TRBJ2-1; 10 positions match TRBD2. The CDR3 extends over 15 amino acids. J gave up 2 bases and V 4 bases, and 2 bases lay outside the gene matches. Looked up from germline, CDR1 is SNHLY and CDR2 is FYNNEI. The CDR3 region is CASSASGGTYNEQFF. The CDR3 DNA reads as TGTGCCAGCAGTGCTAGCGGGGGAACCTACAATGAGCAGTTCTTC.

The chain is built from TRBV11-2 and TRBJ2-7; TRBD2 might be the D (5 bases). The CDR3 runs to 14 residues. The germline V and J ends were trimmed by 5 bases and 7 bases, with 18 bases remaining between them. The germline V gene encodes CDR1 SGHAT and CDR2 FQNNGV. The CDR3 DNA follows: TGTGCCAGCAGCCCACGGACTGGGTTGAGGGAGCAGTACTTC. Translation: CASSPRTGLREQYF. Combining the CDR3 with reference TRBV11-2 and TRBJ2-7 gives the whole variable domain EAGVAQSPRYKIIEKRQSVAFWCNPISGHATLYWYQQILGQGPKLLIQFQNNGVVDDSQLPKDRFSAERLKGVDSTLKIQPAKLEDSAVYLCASSPRTGLREQYFGPGTRLTVT.

The chain recombines TRBV6-1 with TRBJ2-7, with D maybe TRBD1 (6 bases). This CDR3 spans 15 amino acids. V dropped 7 bases and J dropped 1 base, with 17 bases sitting between them. Per the germline V gene, CDR1 is MNHNS and CDR2 is SASEGT. The DNA for the CDR3 is TGTGCCAGCACCTTTGGGGGCGTATTGTCCTACGAGCAGTACTTC. Translation gives CASTFGGVLSYEQYF.

This clone was detected only once. The rearrangement joins TRBV5-1 to TRBJ2-5; maybe TRBD2 (6 bases). Germline CDR1 SGHRS, CDR2 YFSETQ. V was clipped by 5 bases and J by 5 bases, with 13 bases between them. CDR3 length equals 13 residues. The CDR3 protein is CASREPGLETQYF. The CDR3 coding sequence is TGCGCCAGCAGGGAGCCGGGACTTGAGACCCAGTACTTC.

This clone was seen a single time. The rearrangement uses TRBV5-1 and TRBJ2-2; 7 bases are shared with TRBD2. CDR3 length equals 15 residues. With 4 bases clipped from V and 6 bases from J, the junction kept 9 bases outside the gene matches. Germline V lookup: CDR1 SGHRS, CDR2 YFSETQ. Here the CDR3 DNA reads TGCGCCAGCAGCGAAAGCGGGACGGGGGCCGGGGAGCTGTTTTTT. This sequence encodes CASSESGTGAGELFF.